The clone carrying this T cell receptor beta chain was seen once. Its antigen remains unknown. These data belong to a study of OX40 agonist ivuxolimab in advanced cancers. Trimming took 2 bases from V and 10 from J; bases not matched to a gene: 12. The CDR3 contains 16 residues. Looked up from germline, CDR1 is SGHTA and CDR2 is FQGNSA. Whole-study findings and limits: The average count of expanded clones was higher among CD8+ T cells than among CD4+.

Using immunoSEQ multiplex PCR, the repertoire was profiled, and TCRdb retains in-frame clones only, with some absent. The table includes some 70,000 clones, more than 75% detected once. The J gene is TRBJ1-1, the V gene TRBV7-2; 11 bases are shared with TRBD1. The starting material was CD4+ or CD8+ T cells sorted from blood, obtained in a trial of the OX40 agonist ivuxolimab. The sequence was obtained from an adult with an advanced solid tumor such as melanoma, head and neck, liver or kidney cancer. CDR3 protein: CASSLSAGGTGGRAFF. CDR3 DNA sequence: TGTGCCAGCAGCTTAAGTGCTGGGGGGACAGGGGGGCGAGCTTTCTTT.